Given below is one T cell receptor (beta chain) in context. The sample belongs to a study of OX40 agonist ivuxolimab in advanced cancers. Between the trimmed V and J ends, which lost 6 bases and 5 bases, there was a span of 17 bases. This CDR3 has 15 residues. Germline CDR1 and CDR2: MDHEN and SYDVKM. Profiled with immunoSEQ multiplex PCR; TCRdb holds only in-frame clones, not every one. Here the sample spans 100,000 to 150,000 clones, about 90% being singletons. This receptor was obtained from an adult with an advanced solid tumor such as melanoma, head and neck, liver or kidney cancer. V gene TRBV28 combines with J gene TRBJ2-1; D may be TRBD1 (5 bases). This sample comprised CD4+ or CD8+ T cells sorted from blood, obtained in a trial of the OX40 agonist ivuxolimab. CDR3: CASSTQQVVNNEQFF. As DNA, the CDR3 is TGTGCCAGCAGCACCCAACAGGTAGTGAACAATGAGCAGTTCTTC.